This T cell receptor (beta chain) derives from a study of regulatory T cells in long-lasting Graves disease. The study's findings and limits: Persistent patients shared more public clonotypes (roughly 2,800) than new patients (about 960). Gene preferences differed: TRBV28, TRBJ1-2, TRBJ2-5 in persistent cases.

Building of the TCR beta libraries involved iRepertoire HTBI primers and Arm-PCR of CDR3 regions. TCRdb re-called the multiplex PCR reads with MiXCR, one entry per CDR3 protein. The sample includes 400,000 to 500,000 distinct CDR3 sequences, roughly 20% seen only once; the top ten take 6.5% to 8%. With regard to this clonotype: Its antigen is still unknown. Possible read error: a much larger clone is one base away.

V shed 3 bases and J shed 3 bases, with 11 bases lying between them. Germline V gene lookup returns CDR1 MDHEN and CDR2 SYDVKM. The CDR3 covers 14 residues. The time point was: persistent/refractory GD, antithyroid drugs over 5 years with positive TRAb. PBMC-extracted RNA yielded the TCR library. Patients came through an endocrinology department, and that department was in Xi'an, China. Staff took roughly 8.1 milliliters of peripheral blood and put it into EDTA tubes. The sequenced sample was peripheral blood mononuclear cells (PBMCs), obtained when the disease was refractory, from a patient treated with antithyroid drugs. This TCR was recovered from a female donor with Graves disease. The chain joins TRBV28 to TRBJ1-1, with unresolved D. Here the CDR3 reads CASSFGHGDTEAFF. As DNA, the CDR3 is TGTGCCAGCAGTTTTGGGCATGGGGACACTGAAGCTTTCTTT.